A single sample gave rise to the 32 T cell receptor beta chains below, sequenced in a study of technical replicates of blood from a handful of donors. Using immunoSEQ multiplex PCR, the repertoire was profiled, and TCRdb retains in-frame clones only, with some absent. The sample lists about 79,000 clones; 85% to 95% were seen once. The sequenced sample consisted of T cells isolated from PBMCs. These receptors came from a human donor in good health.

This clone was picked up a small number of times. The rearrangement uses TRBV5-1 and TRBJ1-1; 8 positions agree with TRBD1. The junction had 9 bases not matched to a gene; V was cut back by 4 bases and J by 1 base. The CDR3 contains 16 residues. CDR1 and CDR2 from the germline V gene are SGHRS and YFSETQ. The CDR3 DNA sequence: TGCGCCAGCAGCCGCGACACCGGGACAGGGAACACTGAAGCTTTCTTT. It encodes CASSRDTGTGNTEAFF.

V gene TRBV30 combines with J gene TRBJ1-4; 7 nucleotides line up with TRBD1. Germline V gene data show CDR1 as GTSNPN and CDR2 as SVGIG (reference sequence). The CDR3 length is 16 residues. Germline trimming cut 0 bases from V and 0 bases from J; bases unmatched to any gene: 4. In DNA, the CDR3 is TGTGCCTGGAGTGTACGGCAGGGGGCAACTAATGAAAAACTGTTTTTT. This codes for CAWSVRQGATNEKLFF.

This sequence joins TRBV4-2 and TRBJ2-7; TRBD2 agrees at 8 bases. Per the germline V gene, CDR1 is LGHNA and CDR2 is YNFKEQ. CDR3 length: 19 residues. Trimming at V came to 1 base and at J to 2 bases, leaving 16 bases not matched to a gene. The CDR3 nucleotides read TGTGCCAGCAGCCAAGTTCAACGTTATTCGGGTAGCGGGACCTACGAGCAGTACTTC. Translated: CASSQVQRYSGSGTYEQYF.

The chain employs TRBV28 and TRBJ1-1; no firm D call. The germline CDR1 and CDR2 sequences are MDHEN and SYDVKM. V was pared by 8 bases and J by 8 bases, with 18 bases between. The CDR3 runs to 13 residues. The CDR3 bases are TGTGCCAGCTCATTAGGCCGGGATAGGGAAGCTTTCTTT. Its translation: CASSLGRDREAFF.

The V and J genes are TRBV27 and TRBJ2-7; a weak D match, TRBD1 (5 bases). CDR3 length: 13 amino acids. CDR1 and CDR2 from the germline V gene are MNHEY and SMNVEV (reference sequence). The germline V and J ends were trimmed by 3 bases and 3 bases, with 9 bases remaining between them. Here the CDR3 reads CASSFRDSYEQYF. The CDR3, as DNA: TGTGCCAGCAGTTTCCGCGACAGCTACGAGCAGTACTTC.

CDR3 DNA sequence: TGTGCCAGCACCGCTAGCGGGGACACCGGGGAGCTGTTTTTT. This sequence encodes CASTASGDTGELFF. The chain joins TRBV28 to TRBJ2-2; 9 bases match TRBD2. The CDR3 length is 14 residues. V was pared by 7 bases and J by 3 bases, with 3 bases of the junction left unmatched. CDR1 is MDHEN and CDR2 is SYDVKM in the germline V gene.

The rearrangement joins TRBV6-1 to TRBJ2-1, with 8 positions matching TRBD1. The junction had 5 bases not matched to a gene; V was cut back by 9 bases and J by 7 bases. CDR1 is MNHNS and CDR2 is SASEGT in the germline V gene. This CDR3 region has 12 residues. CDR3 in DNA: TGTGCCAGTAGACAGGGGTGGAATGAGCAGTTCTTC. Amino acids: CASRQGWNEQFF.

The J gene is TRBJ2-7, the V gene TRBV6-5; D uncertain. Germline V gives CDR1 MNHEY, CDR2 SVGAGI. V lost 6 bases and J 4 bases, leaving 13 bases between the germline ends. This CDR3 contains 13 residues. The CDR3 DNA sequence: TGTGCCAGCAGAGATCCGGGTTCTTACGAGCAGTACTTC. It specifies CASRDPGSYEQYF.

The chain couples TRBV7-6 to TRBJ2-5; 9 bases fit TRBD2. The CDR3 is made up of 14 amino acids. Trimming cost V 5 bases and J 3 bases; bases outside gene matches: 4. Germline CDR1 reads SGHVS; CDR2 reads FNYEAQ. CDR3 residues: CASSTRLAEETQYF. The CDR3 DNA reads as TGTGCCAGCAGCACTCGACTAGCGGAAGAGACCCAGTACTTC.

DNA of the CDR3: TGTGCCAGCAGGATGGAGACAGGGGGGTCCAATGAGCAGTTCTTC. It specifies CASRMETGGSNEQFF. The chain is built from TRBV5-5 and TRBJ2-1; 9 bases map to TRBD1. Germline trimming cut 5 bases from V and 6 bases from J; bases unmatched to any gene: 9. This CDR3 spans 15 amino acids. The germline CDR1 and CDR2 sequences are SGHKS and YYEKEE (reference sequence).

The chain is built from TRBV5-8 and TRBJ2-5; 11 nucleotides line up with TRBD1. This CDR3 is built from 14 residues. The germline V gene encodes CDR1 SGHTS and CDR2 YDEGEE. V was clipped by 3 bases and J by 5 bases; unmatched bases: 3. CDR3 residues: CASSWTGGFETQYF. DNA of the CDR3: TGTGCCAGCAGCTGGACAGGGGGCTTCGAGACCCAGTACTTC. Variable domain in full (rest from reference TRBV5-8 and TRBJ2-5): EAGVTQSPTHLIKTRGQQATLRCSPISGHTSVYWYQQALGLGLQFLLWYDEGEERNRGNFPPRFSGRQFPNYSSELNVNALELEDSALYLCASSWTGGFETQYFGPGTRLLVL.

CDR3 sequence reads: CASSLIPDNEKLFF. The CDR3 nucleotides read TGTGCCAGCAGCTTAATACCAGATAATGAAAAACTGTTTTTT. The chain links TRBV5-6 to TRBJ1-4; D not resolved. Germline CDR1 is SGHDT and CDR2 is YYEEEE. This CDR3 spans 14 amino acids. Trimming cost V 2 bases and J 4 bases, with 9 bases left between them.

The rearrangement links TRBV6-5 to TRBJ2-5; 12 nucleotides line up with TRBD2. This CDR3 contains 15 residues. V was pared by 5 bases and J by 2 bases, with 3 bases of the junction left unmatched. The germline V gene has CDR1 MNHEY and CDR2 SVGAGI. The DNA for the CDR3 is TGTGCCAGCAGTACTAGCGGGAGGAAACAAGAGACCCAGTACTTC. This codes for CASSTSGRKQETQYF.

This chain uses TRBV4-2 with TRBJ2-7, with 9 bases matching TRBD2. V lost 0 bases to trimming and J lost 4 bases; unmatched junction nucleotides: 13. The germline V gene encodes CDR1 LGHNA and CDR2 YNFKEQ. This CDR3 has 18 residues. CDR3 sequence reads: CASSQDGRLVAGVYEQYF. For the CDR3, the DNA is TGTGCCAGCAGCCAAGATGGTAGGTTAGTAGCGGGAGTATACGAGCAGTACTTC.

This chain uses TRBV29-1 with TRBJ2-7; TRBD1 agrees at 11 bases. The CDR3 sequence is 13 residues long. The trim removed 6 bases at V and 3 bases at J, leaving 4 bases unmatched. Per the germline V gene, CDR1 is SQVTM and CDR2 is ANQGSEA. The CDR3 is CSVRDRGFYEQYF. The DNA of the CDR3 is TGCAGCGTAAGGGACAGGGGGTTCTACGAGCAGTACTTC.

This sequence joins TRBV11-2 and TRBJ1-6; 12 bases agree with TRBD1. The CDR3 loop spans 15 amino acids. Germline V gene sequence: CDR1 SGHAT, CDR2 FQNNGV. Unmatched junction bases numbered 3, after V lost 3 bases and J lost 9 bases. The CDR3 loop is CASSFRDRGRSPLHF. CDR3 nucleotides: TGTGCCAGCAGCTTCCGGGACAGGGGGCGTTCACCCCTCCACTTT.

V usage is TRBV5-1 and J usage is TRBJ1-6, with TRBD1 as a possible D gene (5 bases). Per the germline V gene, CDR1 is SGHRS and CDR2 is YFSETQ. The CDR3 runs 14 residues. Trimming stripped 0 bases from V and 8 bases from J, with 9 bases between. The CDR3 loop is CASSLAQGDSPLHF. Written as DNA, the CDR3 is TGCGCCAGCAGCTTGGCTCAGGGTGATTCACCCCTCCACTTT. The full variable domain, completed using reference TRBV5-1 and TRBJ1-6, is KAGVTQTPRYLIKTRGQQVTLSCSPISGHRSVSWYQQTPGQGLQFLFEYFSETQRNKGNFPGRFSGRQFSNSRSEMNVSTLELGDSALYLCASSLAQGDSPLHFGNGTRLTVT.

V and J are TRBV29-1 and TRBJ2-7; 7 bases agree with TRBD1. The length of the CDR3 is 13 residues. Germline V gene lookup returns CDR1 SQVTM and CDR2 ANQGSEA. J gave up 7 bases and V 1 base, and 7 bases lay outside the gene matches. In DNA form, the CDR3 reads TGCAGCGTTGAAGCGAGGGACAGAAGAGAGCAGTACTTC. Its translation: CSVEARDRREQYF.

J is TRBJ1-4 and V is TRBV30; weak D call: TRBD1 (6 bases). Trimming took 1 base from V and 4 from J, leaving 7 bases between them. Germline CDR1 is GTSNPN and CDR2 is SVGIG (reference sequence). The CDR3 is made up of 13 amino acids. CDR3 amino acids: CAWSGQVNEKLFF. As DNA, the CDR3 is TGTGCCTGGAGTGGACAGGTTAATGAAAAACTGTTTTTT.

The chain employs TRBV7-9 and TRBJ1-1, with TRBD1 identical over 8 bases. The ends lost 2 bases at V and 8 bases at J; junction bases unmatched: 10. Per the germline V gene, CDR1 is SEHNR and CDR2 is FQNEAQ (reference sequence). CDR3 size: 15 residues. The CDR3 here is CASSLSWDRPGEAFF. The CDR3 DNA is TGTGCCAGCAGCTTATCATGGGACAGGCCCGGGGAAGCTTTCTTT.

The rearrangement uses TRBV2 and TRBJ2-7; 10 nucleotides match TRBD2. J gave up 4 bases and V 7 bases, and 4 bases lay outside the gene matches. Germline values: CDR1 SNHLY, CDR2 FYNNEI. This CDR3 region has 13 residues. The CDR3 region has the DNA TGTGCCAGCACCACTAGCGGGATTTACGAGCAGTACTTC. It encodes CASTTSGIYEQYF.

The chain recombines TRBV18 with TRBJ1-2, with 7 positions matching TRBD1. The CDR3 extends over 18 amino acids. The V gene's germline CDR1 is KGHSH and CDR2 LQKENI. V lost 2 bases, J lost 7 bases, and 19 bases stayed unmatched. CDR3 residues: CASSPKVPGTVKRSGYTF. In nucleotides, the CDR3 is TGTGCCAGCTCACCAAAGGTCCCCGGGACAGTGAAAAGATCTGGCTACACCTTC.

This chain uses TRBV5-3 with TRBJ2-1; D gene uncertain. TRBV5-3 is reported as an ORF; its role is uncertain. The CDR3 runs 14 residues. V lost 2 bases, J lost 3 bases, and 9 bases lay in between. CDR3 protein: CARSLELNYNEQFF. The CDR3, as DNA: TGTGCCAGAAGCTTAGAACTCAACTACAATGAGCAGTTCTTC.

Written as DNA, the CDR3 is TGTGCCAGCAGCAGGGTTCCAGGAAACACCATATATTTT. Residues: CASSRVPGNTIYF. The chain links TRBV27 to TRBJ1-3; the D gene is possibly TRBD1 (5 bases). CDR3 length: 13 residues. Germline CDR1 and CDR2: MNHEY and SMNVEV (reference sequence). V lost 6 bases to trimming and J lost 4 bases, with 10 bases between them.

The V call is TRBV5-1, the J call TRBJ1-6; 8 bases agree with TRBD1. The CDR3 has 15 amino acids. The V gene end was trimmed by 2 bases and the J gene end by 6 bases; junction bases not matched to a gene: 4. Germline V lookup: CDR1 SGHRS, CDR2 YFSETQ. The CDR3 region is CASSFGTGTNSPLHF. The CDR3 DNA is TGCGCCAGCAGCTTTGGGACAGGTACTAATTCACCCCTCCACTTT.

The J gene is TRBJ2-7, the V gene TRBV5-1, with TRBD1 matching over 8 bases. CDR1 and CDR2 from the germline V gene are SGHRS and YFSETQ. The ends lost 0 bases at V and 4 bases at J; junction bases unmatched: 6. This CDR3 is built from 15 residues. CDR3 amino acids: CASSLGQGLRYEQYF. CDR3 DNA sequence: TGCGCCAGCAGCTTGGGACAGGGGCTTCGTTACGAGCAGTACTTC.

This clone has just a few counts. The chain couples TRBV5-6 to TRBJ1-1; D remains unclear. The CDR3 contains 14 residues. Trimming took 3 bases from V and 9 from J, leaving 18 bases between them. CDR1 is SGHDT, CDR2 YYEEEE, per germline. CDR3 DNA sequence: TGTGCCAGCAGCTCTCCTTCTGAGGAAGGCAAAGCTTTCTTT. This translates into CASSSPSEEGKAFF.

The CDR3 DNA follows: TGTGCCAGCAGGCCCCTAGCGGTAAGCACAGATACGCAGTATTTT. Protein: CASRPLAVSTDTQYF. This rearrangement joins TRBV27 to TRBJ2-3, with 7 bases fitting TRBD2. Per germline, CDR1 MNHEY and CDR2 SMNVEV (reference sequence). The CDR3 runs 15 residues. Trimming cost V 6 bases and J 0 bases; bases outside gene matches: 6.

This sequence joins TRBV2 and TRBJ2-2, with 7 positions matching TRBD2. Germline-derived CDR1 and CDR2 are SNHLY and FYNNEI. The CDR3 covers 17 residues. V shed 6 bases, J shed 5 bases, and the junction held 15 bases outside the gene matches. The CDR3 bases are TGTGCCAGCAGCGATGCGAGCTCACCGGGAGGTACCGGGGAGCTGTTTTTT. Protein product: CASSDASSPGGTGELFF.

J is TRBJ2-7 and V is TRBV11-3; a weak D match, TRBD1 (5 bases). This CDR3 contains 14 residues. The V and J ends lost 1 base and 2 bases respectively, with 9 bases between them. Germline V gene sequence: CDR1 SGHNT, CDR2 YENEEA. The CDR3 reads CASSLVSGTYEQYF. CDR3 DNA sequence: TGTGCCAGCAGCTTAGTTTCAGGGACCTACGAGCAGTACTTC.

The rearrangement links TRBV4-1 to TRBJ2-3, with a tentative D call TRBD1 (5 bases). The CDR3 length is 16 residues. Deletions cut 0 bases from V and 5 bases from J, with 15 bases between. Germline V lookup: CDR1 MGHRA, CDR2 YSYEKL. This CDR3 reads CASSQEVQGNLDTQYF. The DNA for the CDR3 is TGCGCCAGCAGCCAAGAAGTCCAGGGAAACCTAGATACGCAGTATTTT.

V is TRBV7-9 and J is TRBJ1-1; D is unclear. Germline CDR1 SEHNR, CDR2 FQNEAQ (reference sequence). There are 11 residues in the CDR3. The V gene lost 5 bases and the J gene lost 4 bases, with 5 bases spanning the gap. CDR3 bases: TGTGCCAGCAGCCTCCTCACTGAAGCTTTCTTT. This translates into CASSLLTEAFF.